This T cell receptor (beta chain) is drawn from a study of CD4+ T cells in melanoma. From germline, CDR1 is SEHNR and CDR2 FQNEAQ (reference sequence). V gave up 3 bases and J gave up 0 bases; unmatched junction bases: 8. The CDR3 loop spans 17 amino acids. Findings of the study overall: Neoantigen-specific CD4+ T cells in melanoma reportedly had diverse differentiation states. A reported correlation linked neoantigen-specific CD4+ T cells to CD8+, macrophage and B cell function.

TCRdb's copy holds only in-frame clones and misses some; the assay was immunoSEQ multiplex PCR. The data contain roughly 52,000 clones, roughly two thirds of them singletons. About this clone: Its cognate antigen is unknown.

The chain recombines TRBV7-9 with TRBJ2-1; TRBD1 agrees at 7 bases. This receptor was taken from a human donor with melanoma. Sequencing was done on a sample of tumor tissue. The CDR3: CASSFPNRGSSYNEQFF. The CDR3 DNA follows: TGTGCCAGCAGCTTCCCCAACAGGGGAAGCTCCTACAATGAGCAGTTCTTC.